This T cell receptor beta chain was recovered during a study of CD8+ T cells in alopecia areata. Reverse transcription of extracted RNA yielded cDNA, which provided the sequencing template. Only in-frame clones appear in the TCRdb table, and some are missing; sequencing was by immunoSEQ multiplex PCR. The sample lists over 200,000 clones, about three fifths seen once, with around 4.2% in the top ten. Treatment indicated: oral pan-JAK inhibitor, 5-10 mg twice daily. This clone was seen a handful of times. Its antigen remains unidentified. J gave up 5 bases and V 5 bases, and 8 bases lay outside the gene matches. Germline CDR1 SQVTM, CDR2 ANQGSEA. The length of the CDR3 is 14 residues. Study observations and caveats: Greater clonality was observed in lesional scalp samples, especially alopecia totalis/universalis, versus normal scalp.

Sequenced here: CD4+ T cells sorted from blood, sampled at week 4, from a patient treated with tofacitinib. This sequence was found in a human donor with alopecia areata. This chain uses TRBV29-1 with TRBJ2-2; 7 bases map to TRBD1. The chain's CDR3 is CSVQGQKMTGELFF. In DNA, the CDR3 is TGCAGCGTTCAGGGACAGAAGATGACCGGGGAGCTGTTTTTT.